Presented here are 14 T cell receptor beta chains from one specimen sequenced in a study of T cell responses to AZD1222 COVID-19 vaccine. The protocol was immunoSEQ multiplex PCR, while the TCRdb copy is restricted to in-frame clones and leaves out a portion. This table has roughly 160,000 clones, about nine tenths appearing once. This sample comprised peripheral blood, obtained on day 0 of AZD1222 vaccination. These receptor sequences come from an adult in good health.

The chain links TRBV3-1 (or the pseudogene TRBV3-2) to TRBJ2-2, with D perhaps matching TRBD2 (6 bases). Trimming left V 2 bases short and J 6 bases short, with 7 bases between. From germline, CDR1 is LGHDT and CDR2 YNNKEL (reference sequence). This CDR3 has 13 amino acids. This CDR3 is CASSQWGAGELFF. In nucleotides, the CDR3 is TGTGCCAGCAGCCAATGGGGGGCCGGGGAGCTGTTTTTT.

V and J are TRBV11-2 and TRBJ2-3; tentatively, D is TRBD2 (5 bases). Germline loops: CDR1 SGHAT, CDR2 FQNNGV. V was cut by 2 bases and J by 2 bases, with 8 bases left in between. The CDR3 contains 14 residues. The CDR3 DNA reads as TGTGCCAGCAGCTTACGACTAACCACAGATACGCAGTATTTT. Its protein product is CASSLRLTTDTQYF.

The chain carries TRBV5-1 and TRBJ2-7, with D possibly being TRBD1 (7 bases). V lost 0 bases and J lost 5, with 15 bases in between. Per germline, CDR1 SGHRS and CDR2 YFSETQ. CDR3 length: 15 amino acids. CDR3 sequence: CASSLAQGEVNEQYF. In DNA form, the CDR3 reads TGCGCCAGCAGCTTGGCGCAGGGGGAGGTAAACGAGCAGTACTTC.

The rearrangement links TRBV4-2 to TRBJ2-2; 14 nucleotides align to TRBD2. CDR1 is LGHNA, CDR2 YNFKEQ, per germline. V was clipped by 0 bases and J by 7 bases; unmatched bases: 7. The CDR3 contains 18 residues. CDR3 sequence reads: CASSQEEGLAGVDGELFF. In nucleotides, the CDR3 is TGTGCCAGCAGCCAAGAGGAGGGACTAGCGGGAGTGGACGGGGAGCTGTTTTTT.

V and J are TRBV7-9 and TRBJ2-1; TRBD2 matches at 10 bases. Per germline, CDR1 SEHNR and CDR2 FQNEAQ (reference sequence). J gave up 9 bases and V 7 bases, and 12 bases lay outside the gene matches. The CDR3 is made up of 15 amino acids. The CDR3 protein is CASTQWASGSGEQFF. DNA of the CDR3: TGTGCCAGCACGCAGTGGGCTAGCGGGAGCGGTGAGCAGTTCTTC.

The gene calls are TRBV6-5 and TRBJ1-3; 8 positions match TRBD1. CDR3 length equals 15 residues. Trimming removed 4 bases from V and 7 bases from J; junction bases left unmatched: 9. The germline V gene encodes CDR1 MNHEY and CDR2 SVGAGI. Written as DNA, the CDR3 is TGTGCCAGCAGTTCGACAGGGGCCTGGGATAACACCATATATTTT. This sequence encodes CASSSTGAWDNTIYF.

The genes are TRBV9 and TRBJ2-6, with D possibly matching TRBD1 (6 bases). Germline CDR1 SGDLS, CDR2 YYNGEE. V lost 3 bases, J lost 2 bases, and 18 bases lay in between. The CDR3 contains 18 residues. CDR3 in amino acids: CASSDRDKLLAGANVLTF. CDR3 in DNA: TGTGCCAGCAGCGACCGGGACAAACTTTTGGCTGGGGCCAACGTCCTGACTTTC.

CDR3 amino acids: CASQVNRATNEKLFF. The CDR3 bases are TGTGCCAGCCAAGTAAACAGGGCAACTAATGAAAAACTGTTTTTT. The rearrangement links TRBV19 to TRBJ1-4; maybe TRBD1 (6 bases). The CDR3 is 15 amino acids. Germline lookup yields CDR1 LNHDA and CDR2 SQIVND (reference sequence). V was pared by 9 bases and J by 0 bases, with 14 bases between.

Written as DNA, the CDR3 is TGTGCCAGCAGCGTAGGACTGGGGGAAAAACTGTTTTTT. Encoded protein: CASSVGLGEKLFF. This chain links TRBV9 with TRBJ1-4; D remains unclear. V was pared by 0 bases and J by 8 bases, with 8 bases between. CDR3 size: 13 residues. Germline assignment: CDR1 SGDLS and CDR2 YYNGEE.

V gene TRBV6-1 combines with J gene TRBJ2-2; D tentatively reads TRBD1 or TRBD2 (5 bases each). V dropped 4 bases and J dropped 0 bases, with 12 bases sitting between them. The CDR3 covers 16 residues. From germline, CDR1 is MNHNS and CDR2 SASEGT. The CDR3 DNA sequence: TGTGCCAGCAGTGTCGGGGCAATCGCGAACACCGGGGAGCTGTTTTTT. Protein product: CASSVGAIANTGELFF.

This rearrangement joins TRBV7-3 to TRBJ2-5; TRBD2 matches 9 bases. With 5 bases clipped from V and 6 bases from J, the junction kept 4 bases outside the gene matches. The CDR3 has 13 residues. Germline CDR1 and CDR2: SGHTA and FQGTGA. In DNA form, the CDR3 reads TGTGCCAGCAGCACAGCGGGGGGAAAGACCCAGTACTTC. Translated, it gives CASSTAGGKTQYF.

The rearrangement links TRBV2 to TRBJ2-7; the D gene is possibly TRBD1 (5 bases). The V and J ends lost 4 bases and 1 base respectively, with 11 bases between them. CDR1 SNHLY and CDR2 FYNNEI come from the germline V gene. This CDR3 spans 14 amino acids. CDR3 nucleotide sequence: TGTGCCAGCAGTGGAACAGGCGAATCCTACGAGCAGTACTTC. Encoded protein: CASSGTGESYEQYF.

The chain carries TRBV19 and TRBJ1-6; D ambiguous. V lost 6 bases and J 11 bases, leaving 26 bases between the germline ends. In germline, CDR1 is LNHDA, CDR2 SQIVND (reference sequence). The CDR3 runs 17 residues. CDR3: CASSKPYQAGGYPPLHF. The CDR3 nucleotides are TGTGCCAGTAGCAAGCCGTATCAGGCAGGAGGGTATCCACCCCTCCACTTT.

CDR3 sequence reads: CASSLQLRGAQGYTF. The CDR3 nucleotides are TGTGCCAGCAGCTTACAACTACGGGGGGCGCAGGGCTACACCTTC. The chain combines TRBV7-6 with TRBJ1-2; a weak D match, TRBD1 (6 bases). CDR3 length: 15 amino acids. V dropped 2 bases and J dropped 8 bases, with 18 bases sitting between them. CDR1 is SGHVS and CDR2 is FNYEAQ in the germline V gene.